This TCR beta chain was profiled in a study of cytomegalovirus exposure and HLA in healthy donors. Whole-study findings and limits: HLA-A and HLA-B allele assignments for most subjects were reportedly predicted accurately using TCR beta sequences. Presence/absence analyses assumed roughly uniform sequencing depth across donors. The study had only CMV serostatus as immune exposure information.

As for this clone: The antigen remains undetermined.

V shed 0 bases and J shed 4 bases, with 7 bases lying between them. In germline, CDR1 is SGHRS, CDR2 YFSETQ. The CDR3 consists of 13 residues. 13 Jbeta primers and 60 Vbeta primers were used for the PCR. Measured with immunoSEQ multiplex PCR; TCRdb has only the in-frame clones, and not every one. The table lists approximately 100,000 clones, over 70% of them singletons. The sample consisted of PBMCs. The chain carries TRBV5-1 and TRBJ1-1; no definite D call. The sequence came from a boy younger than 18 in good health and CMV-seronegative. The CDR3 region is CASSLDSSTEAFF. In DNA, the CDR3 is TGCGCCAGCAGCTTGGACAGTTCCACTGAAGCTTTCTTT.